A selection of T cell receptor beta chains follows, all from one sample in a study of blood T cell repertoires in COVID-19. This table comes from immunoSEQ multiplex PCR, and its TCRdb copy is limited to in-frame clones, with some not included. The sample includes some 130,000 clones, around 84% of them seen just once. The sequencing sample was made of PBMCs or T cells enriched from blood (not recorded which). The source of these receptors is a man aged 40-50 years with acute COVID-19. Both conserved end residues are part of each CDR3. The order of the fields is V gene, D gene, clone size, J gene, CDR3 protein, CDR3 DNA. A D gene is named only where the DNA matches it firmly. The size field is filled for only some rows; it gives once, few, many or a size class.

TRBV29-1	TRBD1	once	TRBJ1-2	CSVGGSDGGGGYTF	TGCAGCGTAGGGGGCTCGGACGGCGGTGGGGGCTACACCTTC
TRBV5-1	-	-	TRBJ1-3	CASSLEDRSSGNTIYF	TGCGCCAGCAGCCTTGAGGACAGAAGCTCTGGAAACACCATATATTTT
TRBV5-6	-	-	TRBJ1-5	CASSFIAGGQPQHF	TGTGCCAGCAGCTTCATAGCCGGCGGCCAGCCCCAGCATTTT
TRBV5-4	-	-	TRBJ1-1	CASSLGANTEAFF	TGTGCCAGCAGCTTGGGCGCTAACACTGAAGCTTTCTTT
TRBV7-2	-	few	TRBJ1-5	CASSLGRRQPQHF	TGTGCCAGCAGCTTGGGCCGAAGGCAGCCCCAGCATTTT
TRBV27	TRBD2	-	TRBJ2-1	CASSPLGSGRNNEQFF	TGTGCCAGCAGTCCCCTTGGAAGCGGGAGGAACAATGAGCAGTTCTTC
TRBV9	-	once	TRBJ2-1	CASSGGDYNEQFF	TGTGCCAGCAGCGGGGGAGATTACAATGAGCAGTTCTTC
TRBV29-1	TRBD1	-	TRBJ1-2	CSGSDREYGYTF	TGCAGCGGGTCAGACAGGGAGTATGGCTACACCTTC
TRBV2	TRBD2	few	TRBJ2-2	CASRRGASGRSGELFF	TGTGCCAGCAGGAGGGGAGCTAGCGGGAGGTCGGGGGAGCTGTTTTTT
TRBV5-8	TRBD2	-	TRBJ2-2	CASSPGLAGVAGELFF	TGTGCCAGCAGCCCCGGACTAGCGGGGGTTGCCGGGGAGCTGTTTTTT
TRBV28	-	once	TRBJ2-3	CASSLLSISTDTQYF	TGTGCCAGCAGTTTATTGTCCATTAGCACAGATACGCAGTATTTT
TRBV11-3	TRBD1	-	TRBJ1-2	CASSDRVNYGYTF	TGTGCCAGCAGCGACAGGGTTAACTATGGCTACACCTTC
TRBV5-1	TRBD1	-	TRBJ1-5	CASSPSGGQPQHF	TGCGCCAGCAGCCCCTCAGGGGGCCAGCCCCAGCATTTT
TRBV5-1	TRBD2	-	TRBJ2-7	CASSLSGEGFYEQYF	TGCGCCAGCAGCCTCTCCGGGGAGGGGTTTTACGAGCAGTACTTC
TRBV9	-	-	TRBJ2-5	CASSVDGETQYF	TGTGCCAGCAGCGTAGACGGGGAGACCCAGTACTTC
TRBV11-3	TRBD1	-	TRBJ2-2	CASSLQGVIGELFF	TGTGCCAGCAGCCTGCAGGGGGTGATCGGGGAGCTGTTTTTT